Reported below is one T cell receptor (beta chain). Its antigen is not known. The sample is drawn from a study of Ad26.COV2.S vaccination and SARS-CoV-2 variants. Study information: It was the COV1001 Ad26.COV2.S trial arm that included the donor.

The repertoire was sequenced with immunoSEQ multiplex PCR; TCRdb's copy has only in-frame clones and lacks some. The sample yields more than 400,000 clones, approximately 90% seen once. V was shortened by 1 base and J by 6 bases, with 23 bases between the two germline ends. This CDR3 has 17 amino acids. Germline V lookup: CDR1 SGDLS, CDR2 YYNGEE. Indicated treatment: roughly 18 received Ad26.COV2.S at low or high dose, single or two shots; a few received placebo; per-sample allocation not given. The study sampled participants on day 63 after the first vaccine or placebo injection. In Boston, the donor was an adult between 18-55 years of age. Findings and caveats of the study: Reportedly, spike-specific CD8+ and CD4+ T cell responses achieved substantial breadth once vaccination had taken place.

The V and J genes are TRBV9 and TRBJ2-7; weak D call: TRBD1 (6 bases). Sequencing was performed on peripheral blood, taken in a trial of Ad26.COV2.S vaccine versus placebo. The TCR originated in a person aged 18 to 59 who received the Ad26.COV2.S COVID-19 vaccine or a placebo. CDR3 nucleotides: TGTGCCAGCAGCGTATTCCCTACAGGGTCCAATTTAGGCGAGCAGTACTTC. The encoded protein is CASSVFPTGSNLGEQYF.